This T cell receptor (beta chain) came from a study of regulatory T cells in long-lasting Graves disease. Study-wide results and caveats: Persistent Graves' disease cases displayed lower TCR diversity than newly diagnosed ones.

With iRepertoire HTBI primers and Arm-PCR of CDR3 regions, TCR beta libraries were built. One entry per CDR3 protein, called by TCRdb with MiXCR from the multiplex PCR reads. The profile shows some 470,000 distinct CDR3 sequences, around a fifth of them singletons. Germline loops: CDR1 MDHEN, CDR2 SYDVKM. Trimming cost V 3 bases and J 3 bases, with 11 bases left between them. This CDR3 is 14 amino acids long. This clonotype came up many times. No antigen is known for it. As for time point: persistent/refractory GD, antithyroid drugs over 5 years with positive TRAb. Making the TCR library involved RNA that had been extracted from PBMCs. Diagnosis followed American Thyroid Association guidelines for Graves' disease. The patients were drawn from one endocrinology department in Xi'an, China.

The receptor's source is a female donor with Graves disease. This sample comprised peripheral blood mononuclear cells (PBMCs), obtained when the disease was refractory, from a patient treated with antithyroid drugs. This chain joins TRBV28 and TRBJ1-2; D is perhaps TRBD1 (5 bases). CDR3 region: CASSFFGGDYGYTF. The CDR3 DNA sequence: TGTGCCAGCAGTTTTTTCGGGGGAGACTATGGCTACACCTTC.